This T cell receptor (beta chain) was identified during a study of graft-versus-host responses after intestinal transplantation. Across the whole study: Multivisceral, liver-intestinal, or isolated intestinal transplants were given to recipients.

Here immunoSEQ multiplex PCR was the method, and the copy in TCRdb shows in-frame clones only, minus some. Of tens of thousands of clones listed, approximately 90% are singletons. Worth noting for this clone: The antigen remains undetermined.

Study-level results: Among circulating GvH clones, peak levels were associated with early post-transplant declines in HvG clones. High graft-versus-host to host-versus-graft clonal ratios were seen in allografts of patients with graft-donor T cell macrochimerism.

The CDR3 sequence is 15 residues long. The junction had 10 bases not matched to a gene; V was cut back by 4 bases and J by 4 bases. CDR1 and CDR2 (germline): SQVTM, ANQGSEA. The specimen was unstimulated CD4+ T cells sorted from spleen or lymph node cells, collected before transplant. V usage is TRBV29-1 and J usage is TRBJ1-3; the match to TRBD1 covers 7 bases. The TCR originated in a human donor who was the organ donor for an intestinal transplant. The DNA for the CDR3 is TGCAGCGTTGCCTTCGGACAGGTCTCAGGAAACACCATATATTTT. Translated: CSVAFGQVSGNTIYF. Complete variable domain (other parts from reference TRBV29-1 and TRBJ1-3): SAVISQKPSRDICQRGTSLTIQCQVDSQVTMMFWYRQQPGQSLTLIATANQGSEATYESGFVIDKFPISRPNLTFSTLTVSNMSPEDSSIYLCSVAFGQVSGNTIYFGEGSWLTVV.